This T cell receptor beta chain was captured by sequencing in a study of control samples from healthy donors and cancer patients (dated by TCRdb to 2018 to 2020). The method behind the library was the immunoSEQ multiplex PCR assay. TCRdb limited this immuneACCESS table to in-frame rearrangements with V and J called. A share of clones is missing; checked studies link under half to unresolved V genes, and the rest is unexplained. This sample is represented by approximately 120,000 clones; about nine tenths of them were singletons. Jointly, the top ten make up 4.4% of the sample. Concerning this clone itself: It has no known antigen specificity. Base-call qualities are not available, and no considerably larger clone is one nucleotide away.

CDR1 MDHEN and CDR2 SYDVKM were looked up in the germline V gene. From the cysteine up to the phenylalanine, the CDR3 has a length of 15 residues. Only the CDR3 portion is preserved as DNA: 45 bases, with reading frame beginning at the first base. Germline trimming amounts to 7 bases on V and 6 bases on J, with 10 as the count of junction bases outside the gene matches. Sequenced: blood. This clonotype was obtained from a human donor in good health. The donor label of this sample is uncertain. The sequence joins TRBV28 to TRBJ1-4, and TRBD1 aligns with 8 junction nucleotides. The DNA sequence is given as TGTGCCAGCATTTCCTATCACAGGGGGGATGAAAAACTGTTTTTT. Its translation is CASISYHRGDEKLFF.